This T cell receptor (beta chain) was recovered during a study of blood T cell repertoires in COVID-19. As for the study in general: Material from acute and convalescent COVID-19 was sourced from the United States, Italy and Spain.

V was cut by 2 bases and J by 9 bases, with 9 bases left in between. Germline lookup yields CDR1 SGHRS and CDR2 YFSETQ. The CDR3 has 12 amino acids. Assay: immunoSEQ multiplex PCR; the TCRdb copy retains only in-frame clones and omits some. Altogether around 260,000 clones are present, roughly 87% being singletons, with the ten largest covering about 14%. The specimen sequenced was peripheral blood. The chain has TRBV5-1 and TRBJ2-1; D perhaps matches TRBD2 (5 bases). The clonotype comes from a human donor in a cohort sampled during active COVID-19. CDR3 protein: CASSFEGGEQFF. The CDR3 DNA is TGCGCCAGCAGCTTTGAGGGCGGTGAGCAGTTCTTC. Full variable domain (outside the CDR3, taken from reference TRBV5-1 and TRBJ2-1): KAGVTQTPRYLIKTRGQQVTLSCSPISGHRSVSWYQQTPGQGLQFLFEYFSETQRNKGNFPGRFSGRQFSNSRSEMNVSTLELGDSALYLCASSFEGGEQFFGPGTRLTVL.